The rows below give T cell receptor beta chains drawn from one sample of a study of cytomegalovirus exposure and HLA in healthy donors. Sequencing was performed with immunoSEQ multiplex PCR; in TCRdb, only in-frame clones are kept and a portion is missing. The table records more than 90,000 clones, roughly 88% of them present only once. Specimen: PBMCs. The receptors shown here come from a man younger than 35 in good health and CMV-seronegative. CDR3s leave out the opening cysteine and the closing phenylalanine or tryptophan. Not every row has a clone size; where given, it reads once, few, many or a size class.

abundance	j_gene	len	v_gene	CDR3aa
NA	TRBJ2-4	12	TRBV30	AWSTAAAKNIQY
NA	TRBJ2-1	12	TRBV5-1	ASSFGSSYNEQF
NA	TRBJ2-7	14	TRBV6-6	ASSSLGVGLRYEQY
NA	TRBJ1-1	13	TRBV5-1	ASSSDGTSVTEAF
NA	TRBJ1-1	9	TRBV6-5	ASISIEKAF
NA	TRBJ2-1	16	TRBV5-1	ASSLMRGAGGAKNEQF
NA	TRBJ2-7	10	TRBV28	ASSSSSYEQY
NA	TRBJ1-1	12	TRBV5-1	ASSPGTGLAGAF
few	TRBJ2-7	15	TRBV7-4	ASSLEQGLVVNYEQY
NA	TRBJ2-2	13	TRBV15	ATSPTGGNTGELF
NA	TRBJ1-1	13	TRBV15	ATSRDRGFRAEAF
NA	TRBJ1-4	14	TRBV28	ASITGGFPTNEKLF
NA	TRBJ2-3	13	TRBV28	ASSKPGLAVDTQY
NA	TRBJ2-2	16	TRBV7-9	ASNTVPRDTSNTGELF
NA	TRBJ1-3	14	TRBV7-9	ASSSTHRGSGNTIY
NA	TRBJ2-7	11	TRBV5-1	ASRVTGAYEQY
NA	TRBJ1-5	12	TRBV28	ASNEALSAQPQH
NA	TRBJ1-6	13	TRBV9	ASSVAATGNSPLH
NA	TRBJ1-6	13	TRBV5-4	ASSLFNQGGSPLH
NA	TRBJ2-1	12	TRBV11-2	ASSVLGRASEQF
NA	TRBJ2-7	12	TRBV27	ASSFQGGYAEQY
NA	TRBJ1-4	14	TRBV27	ASSIRQGAIFEKLF
NA	TRBJ2-5	12	TRBV11-2	ASSSHRTPETQY
NA	TRBJ1-5	9	TRBV19	ASGGNQPQH
NA	TRBJ2-1	17	TRBV11-2	ASSLGAGGGTNDYNEQF
few	TRBJ1-4	9	TRBV2	ASMEAEKLF
NA	TRBJ2-1	15	TRBV27	ASTRNGGEYSYNEQF
NA	TRBJ1-2	13	TRBV27	ASSTLGTERYGYT
NA	TRBJ2-5	11	TRBV9	ASSVIGQETQY
NA	TRBJ2-1	13	TRBV5-1	ASSSRDSSYNEQF
NA	TRBJ2-5	12	TRBV7-6	ASSPGLVQETQY
NA	TRBJ1-2	12	TRBV6-5	ASSYGQEVGGYT
NA	TRBJ1-5	12	TRBV19	ASSTGQHNQPQH
NA	TRBJ2-7	12	TRBV19	ASSIRDRSYEQY
NA	TRBJ2-5	12	TRBV7-8	ASSLLGGQETQY
once	TRBJ2-7	13	TRBV9	ASSVDAGSPYEQY
NA	TRBJ1-4	16	TRBV28	ASSLHFQGGPTNEKLF
NA	TRBJ2-3	10	TRBV28	AILGATDTQY
NA	TRBJ2-3	13	TRBV27	ASSPLAGGTDTQY
NA	TRBJ2-1	12	TRBV5-1	ASSLWSLGDEQF
NA	TRBJ2-1	12	TRBV5-1	ASSLEARLDEQF